The rows below give T cell receptor beta chains drawn from one sample of a study of blood T cell repertoires in COVID-19. Sequenced by immunoSEQ multiplex PCR; TCRdb stores in-frame clones only, minus some. There are about 130,000 clones in the sample; about 86% occur only once, and approximately 2.2% lies in the top ten. The sample comprised PBMCs or T cells enriched from blood (not recorded which). These receptors came from a woman in her fifties or sixties who had recovered from COVID-19. Both conserved end residues are part of each CDR3. Fields, in order: J gene, V gene, D gene, clone size, CDR3 protein, CDR3 DNA. The D gene is left open where the match is weak. Clone size is stated in some rows and not others, as once, few, many or a class when expanded.

>TRBJ1-5|TRBV6-2/TRBV6-3|.|.
CASSYDRWDQPQHF
TGTGCCAGCAGTTACGACAGGTGGGATCAGCCCCAGCATTTT
>TRBJ1-2|TRBV6-5|TRBD1|.
CASTKRDRVWGYTF
TGTGCCAGCACCAAGAGGGACAGGGTGTGGGGCTACACCTTC
>TRBJ1-2|TRBV24-1|.|.
CATSDPTFNYGYTF
TGTGCCACCAGTGACCCGACATTTAACTATGGCTACACCTTC
>TRBJ2-7|TRBV15|TRBD1|.
CATRRQGAYEQYF
TGTGCCACCAGGCGGCAGGGGGCCTACGAGCAGTACTTC
>TRBJ2-2|TRBV5-5|.|.
CASSLIVGELFF
TGTGCCAGCAGCTTAATAGTCGGGGAGCTGTTTTTT
>TRBJ1-5|TRBV7-2|.|.
CASSSWATANSNQPQHF
TGTGCCAGCAGCTCCTGGGCGACAGCTAATAGCAATCAGCCCCAGCATTTT
>TRBJ2-5|TRBV19|TRBD2|.
CASSIPGLAGALGETQYF
TGTGCCAGTAGTATACCGGGACTAGCGGGGGCCCTCGGAGAGACCCAGTACTTC
>TRBJ2-1|TRBV14|TRBD2|once
CASSQGRGLAGGAEVF
TGTGCCAGCAGCCAAGGCAGGGGGCTAGCGGGGGGAGCCGAGGTCTTC
>TRBJ2-7|TRBV3-1/TRBV3-2|.|.
CASSLQGRYEQYF
TGTGCCAGCAGTCTACAGGGCCGGTACGAGCAGTACTTC
>TRBJ2-7|TRBV5-5|TRBD1|.
CASTVGTGGSYEQYF
TGTGCCAGCACCGTGGGGACAGGGGGTTCCTACGAGCAGTACTTC
>TRBJ2-2|TRBV19|.|.
CASIDIGDTGELFF
TGTGCCAGTATCGATATAGGGGACACCGGGGAGCTGTTTTTT
>TRBJ2-4|TRBV5-1|TRBD2|.
CASTSGTSGGSNIQYF
TGCGCCAGCACCTCCGGGACTAGCGGGGGTTCAAACATTCAGTACTTC
>TRBJ1-5|TRBV6-5|.|once
CASRIRVYSNQPQHF
TGTGCCAGTCGGATCAGGGTCTATAGCAATCAGCCCCAGCATTTT